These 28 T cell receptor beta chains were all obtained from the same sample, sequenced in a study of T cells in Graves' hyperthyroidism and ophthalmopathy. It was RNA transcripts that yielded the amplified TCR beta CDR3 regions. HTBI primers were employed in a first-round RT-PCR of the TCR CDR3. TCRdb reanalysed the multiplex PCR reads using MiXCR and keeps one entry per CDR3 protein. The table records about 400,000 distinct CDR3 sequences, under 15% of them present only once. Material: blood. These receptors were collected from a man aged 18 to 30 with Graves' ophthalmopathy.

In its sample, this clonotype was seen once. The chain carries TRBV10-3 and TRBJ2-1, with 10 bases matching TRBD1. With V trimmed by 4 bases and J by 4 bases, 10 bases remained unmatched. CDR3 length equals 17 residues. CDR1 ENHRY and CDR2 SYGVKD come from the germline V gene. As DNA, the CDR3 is TGTGCCATCAGTGGGGGAACAGGGACAGGGGTGTACAATGAGCAGTTCTTC. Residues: CAISGGTGTGVYNEQFF.

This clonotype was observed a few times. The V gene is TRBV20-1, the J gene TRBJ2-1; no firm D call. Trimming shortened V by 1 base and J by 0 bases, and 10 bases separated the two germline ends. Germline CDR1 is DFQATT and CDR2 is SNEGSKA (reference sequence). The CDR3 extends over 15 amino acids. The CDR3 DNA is TGCAGTGCTAGAGGTTTAGATTACTCCTACAATGAGCAGTTCTTC. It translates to CSARGLDYSYNEQFF.

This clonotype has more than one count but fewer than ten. The CDR3 is CASSQSAVAGASTDTQYF. Written as DNA, the CDR3 is TGTGCCAGCAGCCAATCGGCGGTAGCGGGAGCGAGCACAGATACGCAGTATTTT. This chain joins TRBV4-2 and TRBJ2-3, with 9 bases identical to TRBD2. Per the germline V gene, CDR1 is LGHNA and CDR2 is YNFKEQ. Germline trimming cut 2 bases from V and 0 bases from J; bases unmatched to any gene: 9. The CDR3 runs 18 residues.

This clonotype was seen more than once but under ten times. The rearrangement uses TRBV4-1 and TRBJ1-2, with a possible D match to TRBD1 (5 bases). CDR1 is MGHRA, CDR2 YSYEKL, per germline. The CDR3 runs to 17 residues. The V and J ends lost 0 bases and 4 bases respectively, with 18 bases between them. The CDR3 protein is CASSQDLIIRGGYGYTF. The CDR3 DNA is TGCGCCAGCAGCCAAGATCTGATAATAAGGGGTGGCTATGGCTACACCTTC.

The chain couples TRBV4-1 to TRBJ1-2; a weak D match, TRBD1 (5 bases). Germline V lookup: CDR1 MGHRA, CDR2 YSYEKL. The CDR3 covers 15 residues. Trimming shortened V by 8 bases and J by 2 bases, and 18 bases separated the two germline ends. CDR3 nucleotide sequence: TGCGCCAGCCGGGGTGACGGGGGTGTGAACTATGGCTACACCTTC. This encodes CASRGDGGVNYGYTF.

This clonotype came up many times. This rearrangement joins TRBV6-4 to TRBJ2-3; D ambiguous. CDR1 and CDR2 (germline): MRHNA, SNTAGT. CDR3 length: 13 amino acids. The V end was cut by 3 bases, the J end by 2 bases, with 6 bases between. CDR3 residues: CASSERDTDTQYF. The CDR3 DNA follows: TGTGCCAGCAGTGAAAGGGACACAGATACGCAGTATTTT.

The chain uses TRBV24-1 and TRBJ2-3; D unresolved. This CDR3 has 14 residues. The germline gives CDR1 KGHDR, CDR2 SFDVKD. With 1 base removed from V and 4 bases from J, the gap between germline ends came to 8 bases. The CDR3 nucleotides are TGTGCCACCAGTGATTTTAGGGTTGCAGATACGCAGTATTTT. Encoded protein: CATSDFRVADTQYF.

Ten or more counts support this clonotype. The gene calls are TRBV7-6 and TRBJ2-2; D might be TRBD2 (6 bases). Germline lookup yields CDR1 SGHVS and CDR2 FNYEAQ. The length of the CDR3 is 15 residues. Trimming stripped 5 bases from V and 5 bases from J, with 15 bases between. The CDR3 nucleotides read TGTGCCAGCAGCCTCGGGCAGGGAGGAACCGGGGAGCTGTTTTTT. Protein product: CASSLGQGGTGELFF.

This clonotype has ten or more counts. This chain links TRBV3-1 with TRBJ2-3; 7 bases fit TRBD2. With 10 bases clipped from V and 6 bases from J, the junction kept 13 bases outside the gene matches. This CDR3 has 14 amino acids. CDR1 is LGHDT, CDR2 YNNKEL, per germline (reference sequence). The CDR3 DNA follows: TGTGCCACCGCCCATACTAGCGAGGGGGATACGCAGTATTTT. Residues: CATAHTSEGDTQYF.

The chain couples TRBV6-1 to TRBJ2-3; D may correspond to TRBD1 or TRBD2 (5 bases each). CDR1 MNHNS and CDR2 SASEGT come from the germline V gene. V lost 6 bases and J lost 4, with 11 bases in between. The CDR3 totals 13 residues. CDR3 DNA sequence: TGTGCCAGCAGAGGGGTGGGGGCAGATACGCAGTATTTT. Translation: CASRGVGADTQYF.

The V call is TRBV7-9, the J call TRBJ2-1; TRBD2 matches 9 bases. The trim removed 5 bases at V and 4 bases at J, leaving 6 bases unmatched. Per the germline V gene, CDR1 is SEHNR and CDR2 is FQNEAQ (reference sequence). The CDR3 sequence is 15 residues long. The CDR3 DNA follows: TGTGCCAGCAGCAGTAGCGGGAGCTATTACAATGAGCAGTTCTTC. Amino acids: CASSSSGSYYNEQFF. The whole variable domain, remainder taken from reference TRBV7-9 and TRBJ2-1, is DTGVSQNPRHKITKRGQNVTFRCDPISEHNRLYWYRQTLGQGPEFLTYFQNEAQLEKSRLLSDRFSAERPKGSFSTLEIQRTEQGDSAMYLCASSSSGSYYNEQFFGPGTRLTVL.

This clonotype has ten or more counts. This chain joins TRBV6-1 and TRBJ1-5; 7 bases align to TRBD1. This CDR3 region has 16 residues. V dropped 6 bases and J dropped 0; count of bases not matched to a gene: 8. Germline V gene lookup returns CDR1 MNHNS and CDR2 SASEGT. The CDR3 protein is CASRPQTGNSNQPQHF. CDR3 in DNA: TGTGCCAGCAGACCTCAGACAGGGAATAGCAATCAGCCCCAGCATTTT.

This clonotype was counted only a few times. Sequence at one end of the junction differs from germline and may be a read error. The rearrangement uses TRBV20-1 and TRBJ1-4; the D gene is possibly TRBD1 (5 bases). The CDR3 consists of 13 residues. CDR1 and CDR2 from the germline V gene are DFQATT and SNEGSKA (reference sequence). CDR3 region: CSTRDPTNEKLFF. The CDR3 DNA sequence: TGCAGTACTAGGGACCCAACTAATGAAAAACTGTTTTTT.

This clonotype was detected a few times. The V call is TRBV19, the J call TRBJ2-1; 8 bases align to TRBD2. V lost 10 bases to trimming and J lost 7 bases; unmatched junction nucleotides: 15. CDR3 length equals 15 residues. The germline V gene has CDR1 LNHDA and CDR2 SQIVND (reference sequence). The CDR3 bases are TGTGCCACCCTACCCGCAAGCGGGAGCTATAATGAGCAGTTCTTC. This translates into CATLPASGSYNEQFF.

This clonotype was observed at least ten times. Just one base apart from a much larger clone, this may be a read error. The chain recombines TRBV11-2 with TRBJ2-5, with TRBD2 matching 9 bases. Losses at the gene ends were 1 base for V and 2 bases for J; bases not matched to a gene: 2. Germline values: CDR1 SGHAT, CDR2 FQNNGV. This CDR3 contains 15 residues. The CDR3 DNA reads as TGTGCCAGCAGCTTAGGACTAGCGGAACAAGAGACCCAGTACTTC. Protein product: CASSLGLAEQETQYF.

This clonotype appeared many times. The CDR3 DNA follows: TGTGCCAGCAGCGTTAGCGGGAACTCCTACGAGCAGTACTTC. Translated: CASSVSGNSYEQYF. V and J are TRBV6-1 and TRBJ2-7, with 8 bases that match TRBD2. The junction had 4 bases not matched to a gene; V was cut back by 6 bases and J by 0 bases. This CDR3 comprises 14 residues. Germline CDR1 reads MNHNS; CDR2 reads SASEGT.

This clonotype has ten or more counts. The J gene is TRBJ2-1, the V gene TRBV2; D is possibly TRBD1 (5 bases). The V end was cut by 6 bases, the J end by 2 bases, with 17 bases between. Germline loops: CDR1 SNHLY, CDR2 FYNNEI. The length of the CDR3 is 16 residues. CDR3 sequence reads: CASRPDSTSAYNEQFF. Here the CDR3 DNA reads TGTGCCAGCAGGCCCGACAGCACCTCCGCCTACAATGAGCAGTTCTTC.

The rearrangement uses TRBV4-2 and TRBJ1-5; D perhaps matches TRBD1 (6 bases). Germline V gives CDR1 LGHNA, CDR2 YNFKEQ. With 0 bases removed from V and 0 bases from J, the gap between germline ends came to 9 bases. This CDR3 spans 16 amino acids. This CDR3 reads CASSQEGGDSNQPQHF. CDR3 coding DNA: TGTGCCAGCAGCCAAGAAGGGGGAGATAGCAATCAGCCCCAGCATTTT.

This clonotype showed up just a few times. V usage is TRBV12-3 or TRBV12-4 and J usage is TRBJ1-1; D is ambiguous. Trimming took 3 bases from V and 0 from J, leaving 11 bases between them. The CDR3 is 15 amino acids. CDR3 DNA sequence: TGTGCCAGCAGTTTTCCTGACCGAATGAACACTGAAGCTTTCTTT. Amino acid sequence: CASSFPDRMNTEAFF.

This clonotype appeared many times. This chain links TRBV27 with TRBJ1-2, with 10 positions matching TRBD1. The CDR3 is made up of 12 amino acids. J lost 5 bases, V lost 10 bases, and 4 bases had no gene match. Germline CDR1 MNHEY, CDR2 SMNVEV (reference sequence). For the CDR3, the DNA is TGTGCCACCCGGACAGGGGGTTATGGCTACACCTTC. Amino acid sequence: CATRTGGYGYTF.

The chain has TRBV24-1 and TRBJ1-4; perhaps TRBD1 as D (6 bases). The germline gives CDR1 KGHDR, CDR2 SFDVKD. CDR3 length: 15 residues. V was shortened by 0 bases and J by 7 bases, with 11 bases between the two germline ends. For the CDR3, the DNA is TGTGCCACCAGTGATTTGCCCAGGGGAGGTGAAAAACTGTTTTTT. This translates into CATSDLPRGGEKLFF.

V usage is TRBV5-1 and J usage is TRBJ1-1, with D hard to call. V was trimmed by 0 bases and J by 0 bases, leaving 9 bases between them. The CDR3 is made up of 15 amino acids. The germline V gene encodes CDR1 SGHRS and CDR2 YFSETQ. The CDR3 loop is CASSLAFGLNTEAFF. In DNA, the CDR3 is TGCGCCAGCAGCTTGGCCTTTGGACTGAACACTGAAGCTTTCTTT.

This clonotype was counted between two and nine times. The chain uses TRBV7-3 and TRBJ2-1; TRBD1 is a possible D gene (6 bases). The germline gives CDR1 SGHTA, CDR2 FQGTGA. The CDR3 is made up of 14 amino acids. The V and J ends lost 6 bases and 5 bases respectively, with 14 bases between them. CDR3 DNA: TGTGCCAGCAGTGCCCGGACAGAAAACAATGAGCAGTTCTTC. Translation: CASSARTENNEQFF.

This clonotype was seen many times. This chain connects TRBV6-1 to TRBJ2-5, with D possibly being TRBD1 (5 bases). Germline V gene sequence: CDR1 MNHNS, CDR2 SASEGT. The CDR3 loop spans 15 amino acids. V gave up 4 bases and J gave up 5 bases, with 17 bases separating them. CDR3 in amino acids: CASSAGPNSGETQYF. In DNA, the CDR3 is TGTGCCAGCAGTGCAGGGCCCAATAGTGGGGAGACCCAGTACTTC.

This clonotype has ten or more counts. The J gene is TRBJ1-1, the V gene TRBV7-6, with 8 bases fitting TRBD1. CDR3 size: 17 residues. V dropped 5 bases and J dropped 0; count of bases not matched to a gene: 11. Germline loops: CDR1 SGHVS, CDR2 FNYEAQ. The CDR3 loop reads CASSPIVSRGLNTEAFF. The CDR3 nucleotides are TGTGCCAGCAGCCCCATCGTGTCCAGGGGGCTGAACACTGAAGCTTTCTTT.

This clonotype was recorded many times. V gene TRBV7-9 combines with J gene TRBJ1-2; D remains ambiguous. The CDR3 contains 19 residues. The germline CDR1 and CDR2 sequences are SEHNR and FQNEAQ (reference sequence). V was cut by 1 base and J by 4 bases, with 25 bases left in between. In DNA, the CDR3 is TGTGCCAGCAGCTTAGTTTACACCACCCAACGCGGTGTCATCTATGGCTACACCTTC. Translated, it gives CASSLVYTTQRGVIYGYTF.

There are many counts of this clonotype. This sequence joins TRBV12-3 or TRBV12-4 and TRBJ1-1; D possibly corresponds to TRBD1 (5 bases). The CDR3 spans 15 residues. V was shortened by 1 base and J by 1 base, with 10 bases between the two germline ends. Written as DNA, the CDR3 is TGTGCCAGCAGTTTAGGGGGGAAAGGGAACACTGAAGCTTTCTTT. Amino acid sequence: CASSLGGKGNTEAFF.

DNA for the CDR3: TGCAGCGTTGAAGACCTGGTAACAAACCCGGACCATTCCCCAGATACGCAGTATTTT. Protein product: CSVEDLVTNPDHSPDTQYF. The chain combines TRBV29-1 with TRBJ2-3; the D is unclear. Trimming removed 0 bases from V and 4 bases from J, with 26 bases in between. The CDR3 extends over 19 amino acids. In germline, CDR1 is SQVTM, CDR2 ANQGSEA.